The entry below gives a single TCR beta chain sequence along with its context. Which antigen it targets is not known. At one end the junction does not follow the germline gene, possibly because of a read error. This entry is derived from a study of cytomegalovirus exposure and HLA in healthy donors (dated by TCRdb to about 2017). In terms of the full investigation: An earlier analysis of some 620 of the donors reported over 250 Gb of sequence data and around 120 million unique TCR beta sequences obtained from some 200 million T cells. On average, over 200,000 unique TCR beta nucleotide sequences were sequenced per donor among 300 to 500 genotyped donors of the cohort, with 15% to 20% of those sequences being non-productive. Because of strong linkage in the cohort, four or five DR-DQ haplotypes were treated as single units for association and clustering. To predict cytomegalovirus infection status, the study combined high-throughput TCR immunosequencing, statistical association of individual TCRs with disease status, and machine learning. Roughly 300 gigabases of sequencing data and around 88 million unique TCR sequences made up an early release that covered under 750 HLA-typed donors. The study profiled the T cell repertoires of hundreds of subjects by immunosequencing and related them to cytomegalovirus serostatus. The study aimed to test whether signatures of past pathogen exposure could be identified by cataloging public T cell receptors. Donor age, sex, ethnicity and CMV serostatus were compiled together with the repertoire data. Of the 300 to 450 genotyped donors, about 80% fell in the genetic ancestry cluster associated with self-reported Caucasian donors. The later analysis used no new phenotypic data to find candidate immune exposures, relying instead on TCR beta sequences and their occurrence across donors. The number of typed donors differed by locus: about 629-640 for A, B, C, DRB1 and DQB1; 500 to 550 for DQA1; 606 for DPA1; and around 470 for DPB1. To decide whether each TCR beta V gene segment behaved as functional or pseudogenic, an earlier analysis of 587 of the donors relied on high-throughput TCR beta sequencing. To study patterns of TCR occurrence, a later analysis re-analyzed previously published TCR beta repertoires from several hundred donors and added high-resolution HLA genotyping. Besides the first cohort of some 670 subjects, a separate validation cohort made up of roughly 120 different subjects was used. Class I and class II HLA loci were covered by the typing at four-digit resolution. Every discovery cohort repertoire had been produced on one sequencing platform. A later genetic analysis took genome-wide SNP genotypes for about 55% of the 666 donors and used that subset as a discovery cohort.

Library prep was done by the immunoSEQ multiplex PCR assay. A mixture of 60 forward primers for TCR Vbeta segments and 13 reverse primers for TCR Jbeta segments was used in the multiplex PCR. The CDR3 region of rearranged TCR beta genes was amplified from genomic DNA by a multiplex PCR assay. The amplified TCR beta libraries were sequenced on the Illumina HiSeq System as 87-base-pair reads. The study's own analysis went as follows. In a later analysis, some 80 million unique TCR beta chains were counted across the 650 to 750 repertoires, and roughly 10 million of these chains were shared by at least two donors. Raw reads were error-corrected and collapsed into unique sequences by a nearest-neighbor algorithm in which closely related sequences were merged to remove PCR and sequencing errors. To assign V, D and J gene segments, CDR3 sequences were aligned to IMGT reference sequences. Each retained sequence needed at least a six-nucleotide match to both a V gene segment and a J gene segment. Rearrangements were classified as productive when the CDR3 lacked stop codons and remained in frame with V and J, and all other rearrangements were classified as non-productive. CDR3 was defined by IMGT convention, running from the second conserved V-encoded cysteine to the conserved J-encoded phenylalanine. The earlier analysis of about 590 of the donors excluded sequences that lacked an unambiguous match to a single V gene segment. An earlier analysis of over 450 of the donors classified V segments as functional when productive rearrangements were above 56.7% and as segregating when the standard deviation between donors was above 5%. To diagnose cytomegalovirus status from the catalog of TCR beta chain sequences, a statistical classification framework was built. In a later analysis, V and J genes were assigned by comparing TCR nucleotide sequences against IMGT/GENE-DB human TR gene sequences. In a later analysis, CDR3 sequences and most-parsimonious VDJ recombination scenarios were assigned using the TCRdist pipeline. In a later analysis, every TCR beta chain was defined by the combination of its CDR3 amino acid sequence and its V-gene family, and reads without a unique V-gene family were dropped. As a way to deal with suspected cross-contamination and a sequencing artifact, a later analysis dropped more than 500 nucleotide sequences that were highly shared and had low generation probability. For each public chain, a later analysis derived a clonal expansion index from normalized ranks of inferred template counts within each repertoire. In a later analysis, generation probabilities were computed using a VDJ recombination model fitted to out-of-frame rearrangements, and the results were checked against IGoR. Hypergeometric tests were used in a later analysis to score TCR-TCR, TCR-HLA and TCR-CMV co-occurrence, with a repertoire-size bias correction applied to the TCR pairs. To estimate false discovery rates, a later analysis permuted the HLA or CMV assignments 20 times. In a later analysis, co-occurring TCRs were grouped with DBSCAN, and TCRdist sequence similarity was added when clustering was performed within HLA-allele-positive subsets. Repertoires with fewer than 30,000 or more than 120,000 public chains, plus five repertoires with anomalous nucleotide sharing, were excluded from co-occurrence clustering. Not all clones reach the TCRdb copy of this immuneACCESS table, which keeps in-frame sequences only. Checked studies attribute under half of the gap to unresolved V genes and leave the rest unexplained. The V and J calls and the clone size are those of that table, but D and trimming were determined from the DNA. The sample records nearly 110,000 clones, roughly 87% of which are singletons. 2% to 3% of the sample is in the top ten clones.

Results and caveats for the whole study, not just this receptor: Some IMGT-functional V segments, including TRBV6-2 and TRBV6-3, could not be distinguished by the 87-base-pair reads and were therefore excluded. A further reported finding was that TCR beta sequences accurately predicted the HLA-A and HLA-B alleles for most subjects in the first cohort. In a later analysis, HLA-associated TCR beta chains were found to be more clonally expanded and to have lower generation probabilities than equally common non-associated chains. The authors suggested that the approach could potentially be extended to other disease states and immunological phenotypes. According to a later analysis, most CMV-associated TCR beta chains appeared to be HLA-restricted, and the HLA associations seemed to be driven largely by CMV exposure. Broadly in line with IMGT annotations, most TCR beta V segments showed up in productive rearrangements about 87% or about 30% of the time in an earlier analysis of some 590 of the donors. Because counts were too low, roughly 18 rarely observed V segments, including chromosome 9 orphons, were left out of the earlier analysis of 500 to 750 of the donors. The only immune exposure information available for the cohort was CMV serostatus. Roughly uniform sequencing depth across donors was assumed in presence/absence analyses, although this assumption may not hold. In vitro tests confirmed that a few of the cytomegalovirus-associated TCR beta chains recognize cytomegalovirus antigens. While some public TCRs were present in many individuals, most TCR sequences turned up only very rarely across donors. The cohort was sequenced for TCR beta chains only, and without alpha or paired-chain data the features that could be detected were limited. Assigning TCR associations to individual alleles was difficult when HLA alleles, especially DR and DQ, strongly co-occurred. The study gave a list of 150 to 200 TCR beta chains associated with cytomegalovirus. A group of highly shared sequence variants was considered likely to be a technical artifact of the sequencing pipeline. Because some donors lacked HLA typing at each locus, the association tests relied only on the typed subset. In a later analysis, several top co-occurrence clusters were reported to appear linked to parvovirus B19, influenza, CMV and Epstein-Barr virus. In a later analysis, TCR association rates were found to vary across HLA loci, with the most associated TCRs seen for DRB1 alleles and the fewest for HLA-C alleles. Linkage disequilibrium might explain the correlated functional status among segregating V segments, but an unknown experimental factor could not be ruled out. According to a later genetic analysis, donors in an Asian-associated ancestry cluster had fewer N-insertions in productive TCRs than the approximately 650-donor mean. In a later genetic analysis, a missense DCLRE1C variant was associated with V-gene and J-gene trimming of TCR beta chains, and the association was replicated in an independent cohort. The classifier was reported to diagnose cytomegalovirus status with high specificity and sensitivity in both the original cohort and the validation cohort. At a false discovery rate of 0.05, a later analysis linked 15,000 to 20,000 TCR beta sequences to specific HLA alleles.

The cohort comprised 666 healthy bone marrow donors. Cohort members were all nominally healthy when sampled, although unrecorded immune exposures were likely present. The donor tested CMV seropositive and was one of the 289 seropositive cohort members. Each donor provided a peripheral blood sample, and peripheral blood mononuclear cells were used for TCR beta sequencing. Genomic DNA extraction from the blood cell samples was performed with the Qiagen DNeasy Blood Extraction Kit. The germline V gene supplies CDR1 MGHRA and CDR2 YSYEKL. The CDR3 sequence holds 16 residues, the cysteine and phenylalanine included. The only DNA kept is the CDR3, 48 bases in frame from the first base.

This receptor was taken from a man under 40 in good health and CMV-seropositive. Source material: PBMCs. In this chain, TRBV4-1 is recombined with TRBJ2-4, with 7 central nucleotides matching TRBD2. The DNA sequence reads TGCGCCAGTGGGGGGGTAGGGGCAGTGGGCAAAAACAGTCAGTACTTC. The resulting protein is CASGGVGAVGKNSQYF.